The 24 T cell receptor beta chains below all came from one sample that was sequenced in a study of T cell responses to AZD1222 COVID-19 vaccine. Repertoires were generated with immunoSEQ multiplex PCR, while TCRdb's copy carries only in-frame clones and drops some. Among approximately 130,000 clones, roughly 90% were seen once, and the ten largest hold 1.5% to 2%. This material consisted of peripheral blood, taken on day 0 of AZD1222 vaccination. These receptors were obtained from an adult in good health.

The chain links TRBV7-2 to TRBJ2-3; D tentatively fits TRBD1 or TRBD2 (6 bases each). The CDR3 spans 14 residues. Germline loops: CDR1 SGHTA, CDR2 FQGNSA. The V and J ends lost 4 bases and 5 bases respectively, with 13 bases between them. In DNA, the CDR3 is TGTGCCAGCAGCTCACGGGGGCGGGGAGATACGCAGTATTTT. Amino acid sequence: CASSSRGRGDTQYF.

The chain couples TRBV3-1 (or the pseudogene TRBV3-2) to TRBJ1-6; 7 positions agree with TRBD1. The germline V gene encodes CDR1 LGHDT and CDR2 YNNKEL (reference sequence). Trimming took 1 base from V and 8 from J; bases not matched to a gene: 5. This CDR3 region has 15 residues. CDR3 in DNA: TGTGCCAGCAGCCAAGTCCGAGGGGGCGATTCACCCCTCCACTTT. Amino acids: CASSQVRGGDSPLHF.

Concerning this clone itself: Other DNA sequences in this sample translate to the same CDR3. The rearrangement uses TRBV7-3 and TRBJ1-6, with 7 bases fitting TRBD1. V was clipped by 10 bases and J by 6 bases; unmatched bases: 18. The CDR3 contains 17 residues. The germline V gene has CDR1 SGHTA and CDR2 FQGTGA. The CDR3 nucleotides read TGTGCCATTCCGAAAAGACGAGGGGGGGACAGTAATTCACCCCTCCACTTT. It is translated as CAIPKRRGGDSNSPLHF.

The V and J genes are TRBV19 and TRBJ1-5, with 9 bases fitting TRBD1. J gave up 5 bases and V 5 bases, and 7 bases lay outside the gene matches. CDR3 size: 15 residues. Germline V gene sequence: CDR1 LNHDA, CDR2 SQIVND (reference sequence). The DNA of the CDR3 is TGTGCCAGTAGTCGTCCCGGGACAGGGTATCAGCCCCAGCATTTT. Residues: CASSRPGTGYQPQHF.

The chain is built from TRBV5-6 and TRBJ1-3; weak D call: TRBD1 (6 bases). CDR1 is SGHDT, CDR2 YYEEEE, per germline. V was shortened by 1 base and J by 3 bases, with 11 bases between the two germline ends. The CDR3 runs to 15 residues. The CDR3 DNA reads TGTGCCAGCAGCTTGCCGGGGGGCCGTGGAAACACCATATATTTT. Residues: CASSLPGGRGNTIYF. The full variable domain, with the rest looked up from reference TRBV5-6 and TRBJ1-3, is DAGVTQSPTHLIKTRGQQVTLRCSPKSGHDTVSWYQQALGQGPQFIFQYYEEEERQRGNFPDRFSGHQFPNYSSELNVNALLLGDSALYLCASSLPGGRGNTIYFGEGSWLTVV.

CDR3 loop: CASSLAGRVKPEAFF. The CDR3 DNA reads TGTGCCAGCAGCTTAGCGGGTAGGGTGAAACCTGAAGCTTTCTTT. This chain links TRBV7-8 with TRBJ1-1, with D uncertain. This CDR3 has 15 residues. Germline values: CDR1 SGHVS, CDR2 FQNEAQ. V lost 0 bases, J lost 6 bases, and 14 bases lay in between.

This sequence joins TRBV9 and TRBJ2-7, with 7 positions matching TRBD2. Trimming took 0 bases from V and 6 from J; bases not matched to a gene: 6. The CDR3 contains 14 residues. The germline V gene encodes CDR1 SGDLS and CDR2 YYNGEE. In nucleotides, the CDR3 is TGTGCCAGCAGCGTAGGGACTAGTGGCTTCGAGCAGTACTTC. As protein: CASSVGTSGFEQYF.

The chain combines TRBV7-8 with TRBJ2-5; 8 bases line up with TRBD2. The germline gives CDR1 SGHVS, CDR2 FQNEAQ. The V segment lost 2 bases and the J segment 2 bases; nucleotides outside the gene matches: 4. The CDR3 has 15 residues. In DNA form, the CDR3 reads TGTGCCAGCAGCTTACTAGCGGGCCTTCAAGAGACCCAGTACTTC. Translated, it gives CASSLLAGLQETQYF.

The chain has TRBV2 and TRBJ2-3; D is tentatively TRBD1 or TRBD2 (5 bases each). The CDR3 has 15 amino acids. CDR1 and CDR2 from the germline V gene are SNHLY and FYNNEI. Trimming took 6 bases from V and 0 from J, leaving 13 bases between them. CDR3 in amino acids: CASSRDGSSTDTQYF. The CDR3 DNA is TGTGCCAGCAGCCGGGACGGCTCTAGCACAGATACGCAGTATTTT.

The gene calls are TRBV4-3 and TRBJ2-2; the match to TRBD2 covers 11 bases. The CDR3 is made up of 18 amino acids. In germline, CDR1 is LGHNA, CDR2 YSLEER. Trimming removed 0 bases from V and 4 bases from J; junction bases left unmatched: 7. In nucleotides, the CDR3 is TGCGCCAGCAGCCAAGATGGAGTAGCGGGAGGGAGCACCGGGGAGCTGTTTTTT. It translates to CASSQDGVAGGSTGELFF.

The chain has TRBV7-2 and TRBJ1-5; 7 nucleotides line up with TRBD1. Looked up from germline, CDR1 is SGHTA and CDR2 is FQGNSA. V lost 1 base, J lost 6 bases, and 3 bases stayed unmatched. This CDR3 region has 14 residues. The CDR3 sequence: CASSLGQGIQPQHF. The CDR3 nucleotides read TGTGCCAGCAGCTTAGGACAGGGTATTCAGCCCCAGCATTTT. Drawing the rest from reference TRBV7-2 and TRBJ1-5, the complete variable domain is GAGVSQSPSNKVTEKGKDVELRCDPISGHTALYWYRQSLGQGLEFLIYFQGNSAPDKSGLPSDRFSAERTGGSVSTLTIQRTQQEDSAVYLCASSLGQGIQPQHFGDGTRLSIL.

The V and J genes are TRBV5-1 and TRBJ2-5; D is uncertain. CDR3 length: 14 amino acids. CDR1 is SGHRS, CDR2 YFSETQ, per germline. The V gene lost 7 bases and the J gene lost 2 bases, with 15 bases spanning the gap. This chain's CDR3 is CASRAQSFQETQYF. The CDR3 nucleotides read TGCGCCAGCCGAGCACAAAGTTTTCAAGAGACCCAGTACTTC.

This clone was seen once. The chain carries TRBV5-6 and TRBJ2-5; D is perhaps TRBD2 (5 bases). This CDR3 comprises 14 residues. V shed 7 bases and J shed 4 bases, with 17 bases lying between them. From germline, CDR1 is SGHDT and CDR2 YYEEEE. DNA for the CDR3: TGTGCCAGCCGCCGGCGGGCAGTTGGAGAGACCCAGTACTTC. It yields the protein CASRRRAVGETQYF.

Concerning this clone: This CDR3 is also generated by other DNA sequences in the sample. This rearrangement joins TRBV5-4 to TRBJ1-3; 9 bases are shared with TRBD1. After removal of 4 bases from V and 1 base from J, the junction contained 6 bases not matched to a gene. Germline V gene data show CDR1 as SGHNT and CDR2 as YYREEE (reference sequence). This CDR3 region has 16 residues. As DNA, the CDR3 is TGTGCCAGCAGCCCCGGGACAGGGATTTCTGGAAACACCATATATTTT. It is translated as CASSPGTGISGNTIYF.

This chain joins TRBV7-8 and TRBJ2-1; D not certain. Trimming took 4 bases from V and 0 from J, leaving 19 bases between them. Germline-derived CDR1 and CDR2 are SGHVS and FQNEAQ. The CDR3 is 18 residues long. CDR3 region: CASSSLLPLPSSYNEQFF. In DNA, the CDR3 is TGTGCCAGCAGCTCCCTCCTCCCCCTTCCGAGCTCCTACAATGAGCAGTTCTTC. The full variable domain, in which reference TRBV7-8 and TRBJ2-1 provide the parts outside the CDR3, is GAGVSQSPRYKVAKRGQDVALRCDPISGHVSLFWYQQALGQGPEFLTYFQNEAQLDKSGLPSDRFFAERPEGSVSTLKIQRTQQEDSAVYLCASSSLLPLPSSYNEQFFGPGTRLTVL.

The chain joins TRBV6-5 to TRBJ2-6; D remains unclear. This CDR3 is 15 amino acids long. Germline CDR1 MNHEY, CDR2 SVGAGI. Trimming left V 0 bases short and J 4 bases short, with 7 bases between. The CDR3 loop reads CASSYSIGGANVLTF. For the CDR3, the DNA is TGTGCCAGCAGTTACTCGATAGGCGGGGCCAACGTCCTGACTTTC.

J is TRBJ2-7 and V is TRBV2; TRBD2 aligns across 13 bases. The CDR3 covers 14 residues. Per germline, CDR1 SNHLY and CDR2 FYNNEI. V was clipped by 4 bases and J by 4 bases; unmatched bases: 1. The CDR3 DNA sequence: TGTGCCAGCAGTGGGACTAGCGGGGGTTACGAGCAGTACTTC. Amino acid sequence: CASSGTSGGYEQYF.

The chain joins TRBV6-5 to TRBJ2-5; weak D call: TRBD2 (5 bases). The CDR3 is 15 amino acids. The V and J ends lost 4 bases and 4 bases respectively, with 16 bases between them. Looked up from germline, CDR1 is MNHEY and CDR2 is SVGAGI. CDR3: CASSLSEGGRETQYF. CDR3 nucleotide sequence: TGTGCCAGCAGTTTAAGCGAAGGAGGAAGAGAGACCCAGTACTTC.

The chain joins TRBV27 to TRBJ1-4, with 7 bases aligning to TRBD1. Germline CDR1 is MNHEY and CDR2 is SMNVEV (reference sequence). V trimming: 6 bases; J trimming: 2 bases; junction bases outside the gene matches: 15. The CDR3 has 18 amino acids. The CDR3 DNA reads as TGTGCCAGCAGCCGGACAGGAAGGGGTCGTAGCACTAATGAAAAACTGTTTTTT. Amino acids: CASSRTGRGRSTNEKLFF.

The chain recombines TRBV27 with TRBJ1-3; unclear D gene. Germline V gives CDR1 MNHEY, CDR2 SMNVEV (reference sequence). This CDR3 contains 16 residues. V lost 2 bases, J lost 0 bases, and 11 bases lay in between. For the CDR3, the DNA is TGTGCCAGCAGTTTAGGCGGGCAAAGCTCTGGAAACACCATATATTTT. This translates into CASSLGGQSSGNTIYF.

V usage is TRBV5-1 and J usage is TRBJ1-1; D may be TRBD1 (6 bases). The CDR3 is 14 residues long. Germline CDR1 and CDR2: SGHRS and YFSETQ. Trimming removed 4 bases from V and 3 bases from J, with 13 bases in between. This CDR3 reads CASSAGTLDTEAFF. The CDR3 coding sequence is TGCGCCAGCAGCGCCGGGACACTAGACACTGAAGCTTTCTTT.

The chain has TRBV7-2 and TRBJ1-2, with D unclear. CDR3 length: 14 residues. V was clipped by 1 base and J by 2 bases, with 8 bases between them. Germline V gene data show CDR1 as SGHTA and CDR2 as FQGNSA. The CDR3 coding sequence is TGTGCCAGCAGCTTAGGAGGTAGCAACTATGGCTACACCTTC. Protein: CASSLGGSNYGYTF.

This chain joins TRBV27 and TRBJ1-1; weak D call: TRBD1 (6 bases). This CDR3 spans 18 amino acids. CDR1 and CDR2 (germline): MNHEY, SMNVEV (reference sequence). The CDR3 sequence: CVTQQGGRGILTSTEAFF. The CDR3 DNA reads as TGTGTCACGCAGCAAGGAGGCAGGGGAATTTTGACGAGTACTGAAGCTTTCTTT.

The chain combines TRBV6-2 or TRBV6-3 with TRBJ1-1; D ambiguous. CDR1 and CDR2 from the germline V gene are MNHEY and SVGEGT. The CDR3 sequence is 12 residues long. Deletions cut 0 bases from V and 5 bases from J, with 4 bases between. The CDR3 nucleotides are TGTGCCAGCAGTTACTCAAAGACTGAAGCTTTCTTT. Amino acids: CASSYSKTEAFF.